Given below is one T cell receptor beta chain in context. Its antigen is as yet unknown. The CDR3 has 16 amino acids. Germline V lookup: CDR1 LGHNA, CDR2 YNFKEQ. V trimming: 1 base; J trimming: 2 bases; junction bases outside the gene matches: 4. Some clones are missing from TCRdb's copy, which holds only in-frame ones; the method was immunoSEQ multiplex PCR. Of fewer than 35,000 clones in the sample, about 95% were seen once. Patients with active juvenile idiopathic arthritis donated these samples. This sample is drawn from a study of circulating and synovial CD4+ cells in juvenile arthritis. Overall study findings and caveats: Circulating pathogenic-like lymphocytes shared a substantially higher fraction of CDR3 sequences with synovium than bulk blood. Measured synovium overlap likely understates the true shared repertoire. These repertoires were less diverse than bulk blood CD4 repertoires.

This clonotype originated in a human donor with juvenile idiopathic arthritis. Sequences were obtained from CD4+ T cells from blood. The chain links TRBV4-2 to TRBJ2-3; 9 bases line up with TRBD2. CDR3 nucleotide sequence: TGTGCCAGCAGCCAAGCGCGGGAGGGCTTCACAGATACGCAGTATTTT. Amino acid sequence: CASSQAREGFTDTQYF.